Sequencing of this TCR beta chain was carried out in a study of cytomegalovirus exposure and HLA in healthy donors. About the research overall: The Caucasian-associated ancestry cluster held roughly 80% of 300 to 500 genotyped donors. Whole-study findings and limits: Among TCR beta chains, those listed as cytomegalovirus-associated numbered roughly 150.

Turning to this clone: Its antigen remains unknown. At one end the junction does not follow the germline gene, possibly because of a read error. Other DNA sequences in the sample encode the same CDR3.

PCR used 60 Vbeta primers and 13 Jbeta primers. The assay was immunoSEQ multiplex PCR, and TCRdb's table has in-frame clones only and misses some. The sample includes about 140,000 clones, approximately 80% seen only once; the top ten take around 3.2%. Healthy individuals who donated bone marrow served as the donors. The CDR3 totals 11 residues. Germline V gene data show CDR1 as GTSNPN and CDR2 as SVGIG (reference sequence). The receptor was derived from a man aged 35-49 years in good health and CMV-seronegative. The chain links TRBV30 to TRBJ1-1; D perhaps matches TRBD1 (6 bases). Sequencing was performed on PBMCs. CDR3 in DNA: TGTGCCTGGGGGGGCTTCACTGAGGCTTTCTTT. Its protein is CAWGGFTEAFF.